This section outlines one T cell receptor (beta chain) sequence together with its context. The target antigen is unknown. The data were obtained in a study of vaccination and CD4 T cells after COVID-19. About the research overall: Post-COVID specimens were obtained a median about 100 days after diagnosis (range 35 to 161). Sampling that followed vaccination took place a median around 70 days after dose two, within a range of 14 to 241.

Researchers used the Oncomine TCR Beta short-read assay to sequence DNA from cultured CD4+ T cells. It was cultured CD4+ T cells from which genomic DNA was extracted. TCRdb reprocessed the PCR reads via MiXCR and lists one record per CDR3 protein. The sample consists of approximately 11,000 distinct CDR3 sequences, approximately 70% of them appearing once. Regarding treatment: approximately 9-day PBMC culture with coronavirus spike peptide pools or control peptides (ViraFEST assay). Positive SARS-CoV-2 PCR tests in convalescent patients dated from March to December 2020, pre-Alpha, Beta and Delta. The V gene lost 2 bases and the J gene lost 0 bases, with 11 bases spanning the gap. The CDR3 is 16 amino acids. Germline V gives CDR1 MNHEY, CDR2 SVGAGI.

The specimen was CD4+ T cells from blood, cultured in vitro. This rearrangement joins TRBV6-5 to TRBJ2-1, with no clear D. This sequence originates from a human donor who had recovered from COVID-19. For the CDR3, the DNA is TGTGCCAGCAGTTACATCGCTATCAGCTCCTACAATGAGCAGTTCTTC. Translation: CASSYIAISSYNEQFF.